The 13 T cell receptor beta chains given below trace back to one sample, sequenced in a study of T cells in localized non-small cell lung cancer. Assay: immunoSEQ multiplex PCR; the TCRdb copy retains only in-frame clones and omits some. Of approximately 1,300 clones listed, about 20% are singletons. This sample comprised normal lung tissue next to the tumor, obtained before any cancer treatment. The receptors derive from a man between 40 and 75 years old with stage I lung adenocarcinoma.

The rearrangement joins TRBV19 to TRBJ2-3; 7 nucleotides align to TRBD1. Looked up from germline, CDR1 is LNHDA and CDR2 is SQIVND (reference sequence). The CDR3 covers 14 residues. Trimming took 4 bases from V and 6 from J; bases not matched to a gene: 7. CDR3 amino acids: CASSRDSSWDTQYF. DNA for the CDR3: TGTGCCAGTAGTAGGGACAGTTCCTGGGATACGCAGTATTTT. Full variable domain (rest looked up from reference TRBV19 and TRBJ2-3): DGGITQSPKYLFRKEGQNVTLSCEQNLNHDAMYWYRQDPGQGLRLIYYSQIVNDFQKGDIAEGYSVSREKKESFPLTVTSAQKNPTAFYLCASSRDSSWDTQYFGPGTRLTVL.

As DNA, the CDR3 is TGTGCCTGGAGGCCAACCTGGAACACTGAAGCTTTCTTT. Translated, it gives CAWRPTWNTEAFF. This chain uses TRBV30 with TRBJ1-1; D remains ambiguous. V lost 3 bases and J 1 base, leaving 9 bases between the germline ends. Looked up from germline, CDR1 is GTSNPN and CDR2 is SVGIG (reference sequence). The CDR3 length is 13 residues.

V usage is TRBV19 and J usage is TRBJ2-2; the D is unclear. In germline, CDR1 is LNHDA, CDR2 SQIVND (reference sequence). There are 13 residues in the CDR3. Deletions cut 7 bases from V and 0 bases from J, with 6 bases between. DNA for the CDR3: TGTGCCAGTACAGACGCGAACACCGGGGAGCTGTTTTTT. Its translation is CASTDANTGELFF. Combining the CDR3 with reference TRBV19 and TRBJ2-2 gives the whole variable domain DGGITQSPKYLFRKEGQNVTLSCEQNLNHDAMYWYRQDPGQGLRLIYYSQIVNDFQKGDIAEGYSVSREKKESFPLTVTSAQKNPTAFYLCASTDANTGELFFGEGSRLTVL.

V is TRBV19 and J is TRBJ2-1; 8 nucleotides line up with TRBD2. V trimming: 4 bases; J trimming: 0 bases; junction bases outside the gene matches: 11. The CDR3 length is 18 residues. Germline V lookup: CDR1 LNHDA, CDR2 SQIVND (reference sequence). The CDR3 is CASSTISGSHSSYNEQFF. For the CDR3, the DNA is TGTGCCAGTAGTACCATAAGCGGGAGTCACAGCTCCTACAATGAGCAGTTCTTC.

The chain joins TRBV7-2 to TRBJ2-2; unclear D gene. CDR1 and CDR2 from the germline V gene are SGHTA and FQGNSA. The CDR3 runs 13 residues. V lost 5 bases and J lost 5, with 9 bases in between. CDR3 DNA: TGTGCCAGCAGCGCGACTCTTACCGGGGAGCTGTTTTTT. It codes for CASSATLTGELFF. The full variable domain, rest sourced from reference TRBV7-2 and TRBJ2-2, is GAGVSQSPSNKVTEKGKDVELRCDPISGHTALYWYRQSLGQGLEFLIYFQGNSAPDKSGLPSDRFSAERTGGSVSTLTIQRTQQEDSAVYLCASSATLTGELFFGEGSRLTVL.

This sequence joins TRBV5-1 and TRBJ1-1; 7 bases match TRBD1. After removal of 2 bases from V and 1 base from J, the junction contained 5 bases not matched to a gene. CDR1 and CDR2 from the germline V gene are SGHRS and YFSETQ. The CDR3 is made up of 15 amino acids. CDR3 sequence (DNA): TGCGCCAGCAGCTTACAGGGGAAGGGGAACACTGAAGCTTTCTTT. The encoded protein is CASSLQGKGNTEAFF.

This clone has only a few counts. The chain recombines TRBV11-1 with TRBJ2-3; 8 nucleotides line up with TRBD1. Trimming cost V 5 bases and J 5 bases; bases outside gene matches: 6. Germline V lookup: CDR1 SGHAT, CDR2 FQDESV (reference sequence). CDR3 length: 14 amino acids. CDR3 DNA sequence: TGTGCCAGCAGCGACCCACAGGGGGGAGATACGCAGTATTTT. This sequence encodes CASSDPQGGDTQYF.

The table lists this clone with a few counts. This rearrangement joins TRBV11-3 to TRBJ2-1; 8 nucleotides align to TRBD2. Trimming at V came to 5 bases and at J to 5 bases, leaving 11 bases not matched to a gene. Germline V gene data show CDR1 as SGHNT and CDR2 as YENEEA. This CDR3 has 16 amino acids. This CDR3 is CASSPRLSGRDNEQFF. The CDR3 DNA sequence: TGTGCCAGCAGCCCCCGGTTGAGCGGGAGAGACAATGAGCAGTTCTTC.

This rearrangement joins TRBV28 to TRBJ2-7; no reliable D call. Deletions cut 4 bases from V and 3 bases from J, with 10 bases between. Germline V gives CDR1 MDHEN, CDR2 SYDVKM. CDR3 length: 13 residues. The CDR3 DNA sequence: TGTGCCAGCAGTTCGGACGGATTCTACGAGCAGTACTTC. This sequence encodes CASSSDGFYEQYF.

V gene TRBV18 combines with J gene TRBJ1-2; TRBD1 agrees at 7 bases. The J segment lost 2 bases and the V segment lost 1 base, leaving 1 base of the junction unmatched. The length of the CDR3 is 14 residues. CDR1 and CDR2 (germline): KGHSH, LQKENI. The DNA of the CDR3 is TGTGCCAGCTCACCACAGGGGGCAAACTATGGCTACACCTTC. Protein sequence: CASSPQGANYGYTF.

This clone is medium-sized. The chain links TRBV11-3 to TRBJ2-3, with 12 nucleotides matching TRBD2. J gave up 4 bases and V 6 bases, and 5 bases lay outside the gene matches. The CDR3 extends over 15 amino acids. Germline CDR1 is SGHNT and CDR2 is YENEEA. CDR3 nucleotide sequence: TGTGCCAGCAGTCTAGCGGGGGGGGAGGCAGATACGCAGTATTTT. Its translation is CASSLAGGEADTQYF.

This clone has more than one count but fewer than ten. The chain couples TRBV30 to TRBJ2-1; maybe TRBD2 (6 bases). The CDR3 has 16 residues. Germline CDR1 is GTSNPN and CDR2 is SVGIG (reference sequence). Deletions cut 0 bases from V and 4 bases from J, with 16 bases between. As DNA, the CDR3 is TGTGCCTGGAGTGTATCAATCCTAGCGCATTACAATGAGCAGTTCTTC. Translation gives CAWSVSILAHYNEQFF.

The chain employs TRBV11-3 and TRBJ1-2; TRBD1 aligns across 7 bases. V shed 5 bases, J shed 4 bases, and the junction held 10 bases outside the gene matches. The CDR3 sequence is 15 residues long. Germline V gene lookup returns CDR1 SGHNT and CDR2 YENEEA. The chain's CDR3 is CASSDGPQGGYGYTF. In DNA form, the CDR3 reads TGTGCCAGCAGCGACGGACCTCAGGGGGGCTATGGCTACACCTTC.